This T cell receptor beta chain is drawn from a study of blood T cell repertoires in COVID-19. Assay used: immunoSEQ multiplex PCR; TCRdb lists only in-frame clones, some missing. The top ten hold 3% to 3.5% of the sample, which has approximately 240,000 clones, 86% seen once. The germline V gene has CDR1 SQVTM and CDR2 ANQGSEA. With 6 bases clipped from V and 1 base from J, the junction kept 2 bases outside the gene matches. The CDR3 extends over 12 amino acids. Sequencing was performed on PBMCs or T cells enriched from blood (not recorded which). The chain uses TRBV29-1 and TRBJ1-2; TRBD1 aligns across 7 bases. The receptor was isolated from a woman aged 45 to 65 in a cohort exposed to, infected with or recovered from COVID-19 (not recorded which). The CDR3 protein is CSVTGFNYGYTF. CDR3 nucleotides: TGCAGCGTGACAGGGTTTAACTATGGCTACACCTTC.